One sample yielded the 23 T cell receptor beta chains listed below, sequenced in a study of identical twins. TCRdb used MiXCR to reprocess the 5' RACE reads, holding one entry per CDR3 protein. Of fewer than 550,000 distinct CDR3 sequences in the sample, around 15% were seen once. In addition, the sample was reused for a study of yellow fever vaccine responses in identical twins.

The sequenced material came from CD4+ T cells sorted from blood. The receptors come from a woman aged 18-35 years in good health.

The chain uses TRBV4-1 and TRBJ1-2, with a weak D call TRBD1 (5 bases). V lost 0 bases, J lost 7 bases, and 9 bases lay in between. The CDR3 covers 13 residues. Germline V gives CDR1 MGHRA, CDR2 YSYEKL. Written as DNA, the CDR3 is TGCGCCAGCAGCCAAGATAGGACAATTGGCTACACCTTC. Amino acid sequence: CASSQDRTIGYTF.

This clonotype was observed at least ten times. The rearrangement joins TRBV12-3 or TRBV12-4 to TRBJ2-2; TRBD2 might be the D (5 bases). The length of the CDR3 is 13 residues. Trimming cost V 9 bases and J 6 bases, with 14 bases left between them. CDR3 DNA: TGTGCCAGTTACGGGGAACCACCCGGGGAGCTGTTTTTT. Translating gives CASYGEPPGELFF.

The chain has TRBV6-5 and TRBJ2-3; D is unresolved. Per the germline V gene, CDR1 is MNHEY and CDR2 is SVGAGI. V lost 3 bases, J lost 3 bases, and 25 bases lay in between. The CDR3 has 19 residues. CDR3 residues: CASSYSGLPWGKRTDTQYF. The CDR3, as DNA: TGTGCCAGCAGTTATTCCGGGCTGCCTTGGGGAAAACGGACAGATACGCAGTATTTT.

This clonotype was seen ten or more times. This rearrangement joins TRBV10-3 to TRBJ1-5, with D perhaps matching TRBD1 (6 bases). The CDR3 has 13 amino acids. Germline assignment: CDR1 ENHRY and CDR2 SYGVKD. The V and J ends lost 8 bases and 9 bases respectively, with 17 bases between them. The chain's CDR3 is CAIAGGGQGPQHF. The CDR3 region has the DNA TGTGCCATCGCCGGAGGGGGGCAGGGGCCCCAGCATTTT.

This clonotype was found a few times. This rearrangement joins TRBV5-6 to TRBJ2-5; TRBD1 is a possible D gene (6 bases). Germline V gives CDR1 SGHDT, CDR2 YYEEEE. Trimming took off 1 base at V and 1 base at J, with 14 bases between the two ends. The CDR3 is made up of 16 amino acids. The CDR3 loop is CASSLLGAASQETQYF. CDR3 nucleotide sequence: TGTGCCAGCAGCTTGTTGGGGGCAGCCTCCCAAGAGACCCAGTACTTC. The variable domain in full, with the rest retrieved from reference TRBV5-6 and TRBJ2-5, is DAGVTQSPTHLIKTRGQQVTLRCSPKSGHDTVSWYQQALGQGPQFIFQYYEEEERQRGNFPDRFSGHQFPNYSSELNVNALLLGDSALYLCASSLLGAASQETQYFGPGTRLLVL.

The rearrangement links TRBV4-3 to TRBJ1-2, with no clear D. The CDR3 consists of 17 residues. CDR1 is LGHNA and CDR2 is YSLEER in the germline V gene. V was pared by 0 bases and J by 0 bases, with 14 bases between. DNA for the CDR3: TGCGCCAGCAGCCAAGATGCGCCGACACCTCCTAACTATGGCTACACCTTC. This gives the protein CASSQDAPTPPNYGYTF.

This clonotype was found a few times. This chain uses TRBV15 with TRBJ2-1; maybe TRBD2 (7 bases). This CDR3 contains 15 residues. The V gene lost 1 base and the J gene lost 8 bases, with 15 bases spanning the gap. Germline V gene sequence: CDR1 LNHNV, CDR2 YYDKDF (reference sequence). The CDR3 sequence is CATSRGEGGVDEQFF. CDR3 bases: TGTGCCACCAGCAGAGGTGAGGGGGGGGTTGATGAGCAGTTCTTC.

This clonotype has at least ten counts. The CDR3, as DNA: TGTGCCAGCAGTTTATCGGGTTCTACCCCCAAGCAGTACTTC. It is translated as CASSLSGSTPKQYF. The chain uses TRBV28 and TRBJ2-7; no clear D. There are 14 residues in the CDR3. V dropped 1 base and J dropped 8 bases, with 15 bases sitting between them. Germline CDR1 is MDHEN and CDR2 is SYDVKM. Full variable domain (outside the CDR3, taken from reference TRBV28 and TRBJ2-7): DVKVTQSSRYLVKRTGEKVFLECVQDMDHENMFWYRQDPGLGLRLIYFSYDVKMKEKGDIPEGYSVSREKKERFSLILESASTNQTSMYLCASSLSGSTPKQYFGPGTRLTVT.

The V call is TRBV11-2, the J call TRBJ2-1, with 10 bases fitting TRBD2. Germline CDR1 is SGHAT and CDR2 is FQNNGV. Germline trimming cut 6 bases from V and 4 bases from J; bases unmatched to any gene: 3. The length of the CDR3 is 14 residues. The CDR3: CASRRAGGYNEQFF. In DNA, the CDR3 is TGTGCCAGCAGACGAGCGGGAGGGTACAATGAGCAGTTCTTC.

This CDR3 is CASSRDQGGGVNTGELFF. CDR3 bases: TGCGCCAGCAGCCGAGACCAGGGGGGAGGGGTTAACACCGGGGAGCTGTTTTTT. J is TRBJ2-2 and V is TRBV4-1; either TRBD1 or TRBD2 may supply D (7 bases each). The CDR3 extends over 18 amino acids. The V gene's germline CDR1 is MGHRA and CDR2 YSYEKL. V lost 4 bases to trimming and J lost 2 bases, with 20 bases between them.

The J gene is TRBJ2-3, the V gene TRBV6-5; possibly TRBD2 for D (7 bases). CDR1 MNHEY and CDR2 SVGAGI come from the germline V gene. The CDR3 runs to 17 residues. Between the trimmed V and J ends, which lost 2 bases and 0 bases, there was a span of 15 bases. This CDR3 reads CASSYRGSGLSTDTQYF. In DNA form, the CDR3 reads TGTGCCAGCAGTTACAGGGGGTCGGGACTAAGCACAGATACGCAGTATTTT.

This clonotype came up a few times. The chain joins TRBV29-1 to TRBJ1-1; D remains ambiguous. The germline CDR1 and CDR2 sequences are SQVTM and ANQGSEA. The V end was cut by 5 bases, the J end by 5 bases, with 9 bases between. This CDR3 spans 11 amino acids. The CDR3 loop is CSVLSGTEAFF. The CDR3 region has the DNA TGCAGCGTTTTATCGGGGACTGAAGCTTTCTTT.

This chain's CDR3 is CASSANRGLGNTGELFF. The CDR3 DNA sequence: TGTGCCAGCAGCGCGAACAGGGGGCTGGGGAACACCGGGGAGCTGTTTTTT. The chain recombines TRBV9 with TRBJ2-2, with 9 bases identical to TRBD1. The trim removed 3 bases at V and 1 base at J, leaving 7 bases unmatched. The CDR3 consists of 17 residues. From germline, CDR1 is SGDLS and CDR2 YYNGEE.

This clonotype was picked up a small number of times. V is TRBV7-2 and J is TRBJ1-6; D remains ambiguous. The CDR3 is 13 residues long. CDR1 SGHTA and CDR2 FQGNSA come from the germline V gene. The V and J ends lost 2 bases and 7 bases respectively, with 6 bases between them. CDR3 in amino acids: CASSLLENSPLHF. In nucleotides, the CDR3 is TGTGCCAGCAGCTTATTGGAGAATTCACCCCTCCACTTT.

This clonotype was observed a few times. The chain is built from TRBV3-1 and TRBJ2-1; D gene ambiguous. The CDR3 loop spans 15 amino acids. Germline V lookup: CDR1 LGHDT, CDR2 YNNKEL (reference sequence). V lost 4 bases and J lost 0, with 10 bases in between. Here the CDR3 reads CASSPFPSSYNEQFF. The CDR3, as DNA: TGTGCCAGCAGCCCGTTCCCAAGCTCCTACAATGAGCAGTTCTTC.

The V call is TRBV14, the J call TRBJ2-7, with D possibly matching TRBD1 (6 bases). Trimming removed 8 bases from V and 5 bases from J, with 10 bases in between. The CDR3 covers 11 residues. Germline-derived CDR1 and CDR2 are SGHDN and FVKESK. The CDR3 nucleotides are TGTGCCAGCGGACAGTTTAACGAGCAGTACTTC. Amino acid sequence: CASGQFNEQYF.

This clonotype has just a few counts. The chain is built from TRBV29-1 and TRBJ2-5; TRBD1 agrees at 7 bases. Germline V gene data show CDR1 as SQVTM and CDR2 as ANQGSEA. This CDR3 has 13 amino acids. V lost 4 bases to trimming and J lost 7 bases; unmatched junction nucleotides: 9. The CDR3 loop reads CSVGTGGPGTQYF. The CDR3 DNA follows: TGCAGCGTTGGGACAGGCGGTCCTGGGACCCAGTACTTC.

Only a few counts were recorded for this clonotype. This rearrangement joins TRBV5-1 to TRBJ2-7; D tentatively fits TRBD1 or TRBD2 (5 bases each). The CDR3 extends over 12 amino acids. CDR1 is SGHRS and CDR2 is YFSETQ in the germline V gene. The germline V and J ends were trimmed by 7 bases and 1 base, with 9 bases remaining between them. CDR3 sequence: CASRDVSYEQYF. The CDR3 DNA reads as TGCGCCAGCCGGGACGTATCCTACGAGCAGTACTTC.

CDR3 sequence (DNA): TGTGCCAGCTCCAAGGACCAAGAGACCCAGTACTTC. Translation: CASSKDQETQYF. The rearrangement links TRBV18 to TRBJ2-5; unclear D gene. The V end lost 6 bases, the J end lost 0 bases, and 5 bases lay between the germline ends. The CDR3 runs to 12 residues. Per germline, CDR1 KGHSH and CDR2 LQKENI.

The sample holds a few counts of this clonotype. The chain links TRBV6-1 to TRBJ2-3; D gene uncertain. Trimming took off 6 bases at V and 4 bases at J, with 11 bases between the two ends. Germline assignment: CDR1 MNHNS and CDR2 SASEGT. The CDR3 spans 13 residues. CDR3: CASRNEAPDTQYF. The CDR3 DNA follows: TGTGCCAGCAGAAACGAGGCTCCAGATACGCAGTATTTT.

The table lists this clonotype with a few counts. The rearrangement links TRBV10-3 to TRBJ2-2; 9 nucleotides match TRBD2. There are 14 residues in the CDR3. Germline CDR1 ENHRY, CDR2 SYGVKD. J gave up 2 bases and V 11 bases, and 6 bases lay outside the gene matches. The CDR3 bases are TGTGCCGTACTTAGCGGGAGTAACACCGGGGAGCTGTTTTTT. As protein: CAVLSGSNTGELFF.

The V and J genes are TRBV29-1 and TRBJ2-1; the D is unclear. V lost 4 bases and J 5 bases, leaving 9 bases between the germline ends. The CDR3 covers 12 residues. Germline V gene data show CDR1 as SQVTM and CDR2 as ANQGSEA. The CDR3 nucleotides are TGCAGCGTTGTTTTGGCGGACAATGAGCAGTTCTTC. The encoded protein is CSVVLADNEQFF.

This clonotype was counted at least ten times. This chain connects TRBV9 to TRBJ2-1, with 13 bases identical to TRBD2. J was trimmed by 8 bases and V by 4 bases; bases with no gene match: 6. CDR3 size: 15 residues. From germline, CDR1 is SGDLS and CDR2 YYNGEE. For the CDR3, the DNA is TGTGCCAGCAGCCTAAGGACTAGCGGGAGCTATGAGCAGTTCTTC. Translated, it gives CASSLRTSGSYEQFF.